Given below is one T cell receptor beta chain in context. This entry comes from a study of OX40 agonist ivuxolimab in advanced cancers. Overall study: The treatment was a fully human IgG2 OX40 agonist, ivuxolimab.

V lost 2 bases and J lost 4, with 11 bases in between. The CDR3 is made up of 14 amino acids. Per germline, CDR1 MNHEY and CDR2 SMNVEV (reference sequence). Sequencing used immunoSEQ multiplex PCR; TCRdb keeps in-frame clones, though not all of them. The sample lists some 85,000 clones, over 75% occurring once. The chain combines TRBV27 with TRBJ1-2; TRBD1 might be the D (6 bases). The sequencing here drew on CD4+ or CD8+ T cells sorted from blood, taken in a trial of the OX40 agonist ivuxolimab. This TCR was recovered from an adult with an advanced solid tumor such as melanoma, head and neck, liver or kidney cancer. This CDR3 is CASSLQQGSYGYTF. The CDR3 DNA reads TGTGCCAGCAGTTTACAACAGGGAAGCTATGGCTACACCTTC.